This T cell receptor (beta chain) was found in a study of T cell responses to AZD1222 COVID-19 vaccine. As for the study in general: Analysis merged second doses at about 4 or about 12 weeks.

Whole-study findings and limits: With dominance at 160-218 and 743-854, vaccine-associated CD4 TCRs spanned spike. There were mostly white British donors and more females than males, and clonal diversity was possibly underestimated.

Some clones are missing from TCRdb's copy, which holds only in-frame ones; the method was immunoSEQ multiplex PCR. The repertoire holds 100,000 to 150,000 clones, 80% to 90% seen once, with under 9.5% in the top ten. Trimming removed 6 bases at V and 0 bases at J, with 8 bases between. CDR3 length: 14 residues. Germline V gene lookup returns CDR1 MDHEN and CDR2 SYDVKM. A word on this clone: Its target is not known.

The sequence came from an adult in good health. V usage is TRBV28 and J usage is TRBJ1-4; maybe TRBD1 (5 bases). The material sequenced was peripheral blood, taken on day 0 of AZD1222 vaccination. The CDR3 region is CASSLTATNEKLFF. CDR3 nucleotides: TGTGCCAGCAGCCTGACAGCAACTAATGAAAAACTGTTTTTT. Combining the CDR3 with reference TRBV28 and TRBJ1-4 gives the whole variable domain DVKVTQSSRYLVKRTGEKVFLECVQDMDHENMFWYRQDPGLGLRLIYFSYDVKMKEKGDIPEGYSVSREKKERFSLILESASTNQTSMYLCASSLTATNEKLFFGSGTQLSVL.